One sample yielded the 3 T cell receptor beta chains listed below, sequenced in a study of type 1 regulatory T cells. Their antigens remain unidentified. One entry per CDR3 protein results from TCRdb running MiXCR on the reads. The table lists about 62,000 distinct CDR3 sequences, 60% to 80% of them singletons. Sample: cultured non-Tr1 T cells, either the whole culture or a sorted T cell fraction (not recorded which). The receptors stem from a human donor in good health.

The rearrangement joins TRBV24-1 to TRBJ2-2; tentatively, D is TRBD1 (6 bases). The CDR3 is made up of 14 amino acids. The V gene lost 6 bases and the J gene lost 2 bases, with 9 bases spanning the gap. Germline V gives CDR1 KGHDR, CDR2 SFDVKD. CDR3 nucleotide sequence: TGTGCCACCAGTCCGGGACAAAACACCGGGGAGCTGTTTTTT. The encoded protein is CATSPGQNTGELFF.

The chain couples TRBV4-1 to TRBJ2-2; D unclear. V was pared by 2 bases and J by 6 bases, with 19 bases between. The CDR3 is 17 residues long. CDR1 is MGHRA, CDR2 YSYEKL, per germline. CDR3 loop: CASSQLGVKGPAGELFF. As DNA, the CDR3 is TGCGCCAGCAGCCAACTCGGAGTTAAGGGTCCCGCCGGGGAGCTGTTTTTT.

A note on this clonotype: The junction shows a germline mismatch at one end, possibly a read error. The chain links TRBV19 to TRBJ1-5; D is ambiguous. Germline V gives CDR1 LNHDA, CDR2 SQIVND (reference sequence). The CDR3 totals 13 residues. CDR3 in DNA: TGTACCAGTAGTATAAGAGCTACGGAGCCCCAGCATTTT. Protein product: CTSSIRATEPQHF.